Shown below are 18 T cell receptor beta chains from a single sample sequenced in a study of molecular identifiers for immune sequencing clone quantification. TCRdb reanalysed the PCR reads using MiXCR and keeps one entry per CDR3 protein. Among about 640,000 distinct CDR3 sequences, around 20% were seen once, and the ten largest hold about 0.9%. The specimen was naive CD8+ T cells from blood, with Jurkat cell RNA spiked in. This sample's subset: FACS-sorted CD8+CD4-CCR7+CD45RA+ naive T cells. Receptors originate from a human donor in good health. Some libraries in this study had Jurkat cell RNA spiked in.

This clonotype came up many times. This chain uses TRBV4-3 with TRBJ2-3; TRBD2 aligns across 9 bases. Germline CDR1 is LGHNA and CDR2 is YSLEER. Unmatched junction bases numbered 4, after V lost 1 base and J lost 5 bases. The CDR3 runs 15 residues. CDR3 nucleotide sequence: TGCGCCAGCAGCCAAGCGTGGACTAGCGAAGATACGCAGTATTTT. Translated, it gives CASSQAWTSEDTQYF.

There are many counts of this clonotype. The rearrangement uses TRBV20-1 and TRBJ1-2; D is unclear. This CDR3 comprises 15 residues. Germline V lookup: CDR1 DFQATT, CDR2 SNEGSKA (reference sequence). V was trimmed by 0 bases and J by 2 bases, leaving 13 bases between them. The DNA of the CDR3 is TGCAGTGCTAGAGATATAAACAGTCACAACTATGGCTACACCTTC. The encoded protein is CSARDINSHNYGYTF.

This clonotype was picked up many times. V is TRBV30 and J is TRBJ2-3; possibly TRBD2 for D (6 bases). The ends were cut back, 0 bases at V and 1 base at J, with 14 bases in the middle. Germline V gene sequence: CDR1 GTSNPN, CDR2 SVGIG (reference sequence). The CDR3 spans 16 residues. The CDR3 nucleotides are TGTGCCTGGAGTGTCGCGTGGGAGGAGGGCACAGATACGCAGTATTTT. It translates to CAWSVAWEEGTDTQYF.

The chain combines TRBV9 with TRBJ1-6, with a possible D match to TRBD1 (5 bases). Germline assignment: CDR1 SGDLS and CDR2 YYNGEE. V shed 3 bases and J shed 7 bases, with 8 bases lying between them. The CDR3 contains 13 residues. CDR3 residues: CASSAGANSPLHF. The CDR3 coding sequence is TGTGCCAGCAGCGCCGGGGCCAATTCACCCCTCCACTTT. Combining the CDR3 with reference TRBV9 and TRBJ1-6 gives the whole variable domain DSGVTQTPKHLITATGQRVTLRCSPRSGDLSVYWYQQSLDQGLQFLIQYYNGEERAKGNILERFSAQQFPDLHSELNLSSLELGDSALYFCASSAGANSPLHFGNGTRLTVT.

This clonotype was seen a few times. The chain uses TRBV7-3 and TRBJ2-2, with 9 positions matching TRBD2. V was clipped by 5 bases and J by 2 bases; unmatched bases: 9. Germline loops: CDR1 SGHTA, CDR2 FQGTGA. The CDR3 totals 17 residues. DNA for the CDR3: TGTGCCAGCAGCCGTGGAGCTAGCGGGGTAAACACCGGGGAGCTGTTTTTT. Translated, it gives CASSRGASGVNTGELFF.

The CDR3: CASSLGMGYEQYF. The CDR3 DNA is TGTGCCAGCAGCCTAGGGATGGGCTACGAGCAGTACTTC. V and J are TRBV5-6 and TRBJ2-7; D is uncertain. The CDR3 runs 13 residues. Germline assignment: CDR1 SGHDT and CDR2 YYEEEE. Trimming stripped 4 bases from V and 3 bases from J, with 11 bases between.

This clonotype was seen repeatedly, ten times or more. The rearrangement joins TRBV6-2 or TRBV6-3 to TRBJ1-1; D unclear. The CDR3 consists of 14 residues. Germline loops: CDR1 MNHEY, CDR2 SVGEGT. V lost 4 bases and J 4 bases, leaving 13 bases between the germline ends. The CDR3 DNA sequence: TGTGCCAGCAGTTCTTTGGGTTCTCGCACTGAAGCTTTCTTT. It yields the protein CASSSLGSRTEAFF.

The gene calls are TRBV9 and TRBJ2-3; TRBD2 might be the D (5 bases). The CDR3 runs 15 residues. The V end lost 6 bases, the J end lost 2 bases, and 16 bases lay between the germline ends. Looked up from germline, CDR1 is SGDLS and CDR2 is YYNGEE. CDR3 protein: CASTELVRTTDTQYF. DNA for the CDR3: TGTGCCAGCACAGAACTAGTTCGCACCACAGATACGCAGTATTTT.

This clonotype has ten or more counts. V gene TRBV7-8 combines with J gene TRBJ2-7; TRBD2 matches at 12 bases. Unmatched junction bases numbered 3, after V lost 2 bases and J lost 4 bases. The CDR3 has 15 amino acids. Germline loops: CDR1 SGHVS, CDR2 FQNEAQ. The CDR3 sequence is CASSLSGTSGYEQYF. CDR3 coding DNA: TGTGCCAGCAGCTTAAGCGGGACTAGCGGGTACGAGCAGTACTTC.

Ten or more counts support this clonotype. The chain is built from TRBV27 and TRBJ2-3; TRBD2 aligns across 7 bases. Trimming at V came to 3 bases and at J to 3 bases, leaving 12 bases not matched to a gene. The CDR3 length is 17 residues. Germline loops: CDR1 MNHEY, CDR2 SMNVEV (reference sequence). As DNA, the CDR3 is TGTGCCAGCAGTTTTGTCCCCGCCAGCGGGGTGACAGATACGCAGTATTTT. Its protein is CASSFVPASGVTDTQYF.

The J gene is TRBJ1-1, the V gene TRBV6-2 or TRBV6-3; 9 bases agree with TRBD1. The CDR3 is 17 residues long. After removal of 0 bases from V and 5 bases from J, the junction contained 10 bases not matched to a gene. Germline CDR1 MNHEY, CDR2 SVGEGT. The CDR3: CASSYSVPGQGGTEAFF. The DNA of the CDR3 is TGTGCCAGCAGTTACTCCGTCCCGGGACAGGGCGGTACTGAAGCTTTCTTT.

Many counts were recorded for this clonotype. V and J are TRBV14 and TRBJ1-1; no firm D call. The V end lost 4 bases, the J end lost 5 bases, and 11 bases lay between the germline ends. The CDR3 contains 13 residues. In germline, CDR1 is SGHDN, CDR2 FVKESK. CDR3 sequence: CASSPTTKTEAFF. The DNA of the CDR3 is TGTGCCAGCAGCCCTACAACGAAGACTGAAGCTTTCTTT.

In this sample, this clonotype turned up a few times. The CDR3 DNA reads as TGCGCCAGCAGCCAAGATTCGACAGGGGGAGGGTCCGGGGAGCTGTTTTTT. Encoded protein: CASSQDSTGGGSGELFF. The chain combines TRBV4-3 with TRBJ2-2; 9 nucleotides agree with TRBD1. The CDR3 extends over 17 amino acids. With V trimmed by 0 bases and J by 6 bases, 8 bases remained unmatched. CDR1 and CDR2 from the germline V gene are LGHNA and YSLEER.

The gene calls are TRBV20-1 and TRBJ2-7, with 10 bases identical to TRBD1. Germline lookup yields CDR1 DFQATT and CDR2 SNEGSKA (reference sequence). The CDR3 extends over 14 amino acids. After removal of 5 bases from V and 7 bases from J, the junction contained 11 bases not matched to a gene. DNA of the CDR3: TGCAGTGCTGGTGAGGACAGGGGGTTGTGGGAGCAGTACTTC. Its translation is CSAGEDRGLWEQYF.

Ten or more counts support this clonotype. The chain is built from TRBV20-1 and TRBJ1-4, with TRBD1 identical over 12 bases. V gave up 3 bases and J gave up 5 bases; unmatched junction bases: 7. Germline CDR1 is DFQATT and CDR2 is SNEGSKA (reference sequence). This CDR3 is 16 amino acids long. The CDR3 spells CSASGTGGPSNEKLFF. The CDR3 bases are TGCAGTGCTAGTGGGACAGGGGGCCCGTCAAATGAAAAACTGTTTTTT.

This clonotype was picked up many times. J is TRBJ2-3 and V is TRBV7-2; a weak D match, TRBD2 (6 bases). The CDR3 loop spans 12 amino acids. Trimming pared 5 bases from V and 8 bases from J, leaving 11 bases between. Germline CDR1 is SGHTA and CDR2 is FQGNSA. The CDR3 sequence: CASSPGLTTQYF. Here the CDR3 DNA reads TGTGCCAGCAGCCCGGGACTCACTACGCAGTATTTT.

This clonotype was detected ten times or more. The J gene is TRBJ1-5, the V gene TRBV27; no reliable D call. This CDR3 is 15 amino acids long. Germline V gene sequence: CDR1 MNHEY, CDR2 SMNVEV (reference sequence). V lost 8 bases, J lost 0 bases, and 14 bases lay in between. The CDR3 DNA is TGTGCCAGCCGCTACTCAACCAATAGCAATCAGCCCCAGCATTTT. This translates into CASRYSTNSNQPQHF.

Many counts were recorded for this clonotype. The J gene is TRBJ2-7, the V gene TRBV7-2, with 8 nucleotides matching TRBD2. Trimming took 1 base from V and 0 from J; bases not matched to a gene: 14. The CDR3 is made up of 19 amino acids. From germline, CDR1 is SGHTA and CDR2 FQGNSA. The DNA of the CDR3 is TGTGCCAGCAGCTTAGATCCTTGGTTTGCGGGGGGAAGCTCCTACGAGCAGTACTTC. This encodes CASSLDPWFAGGSSYEQYF. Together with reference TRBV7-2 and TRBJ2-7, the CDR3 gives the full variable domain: GAGVSQSPSNKVTEKGKDVELRCDPISGHTALYWYRQSLGQGLEFLIYFQGNSAPDKSGLPSDRFSAERTGGSVSTLTIQRTQQEDSAVYLCASSLDPWFAGGSSYEQYFGPGTRLTVT.